This T cell receptor (beta chain) was profiled in a study of Ad26.COV2.S vaccination and SARS-CoV-2 variants. Study overall: Vaccine-arm donor from the placebo-controlled COV1001 Ad26.COV2.S trial. Findings and limits, study-wide: The TCR breadth and depth analyses may have understated or missed part of the total T cell responses.

The protocol was immunoSEQ multiplex PCR, while the TCRdb copy is restricted to in-frame clones and leaves out a portion. The top ten clones hold roughly 5% of a sample with 380,000 or so clones, around nine tenths of them seen once. V dropped 3 bases and J dropped 6; count of bases not matched to a gene: 5. CDR3 length: 14 amino acids. Germline CDR1 is MNHNS and CDR2 is SASEGT. For this clone: Its antigen is not identified.

Documented treatment: around 19 received Ad26.COV2.S at low or high dose, single or two shots; a few received placebo; per-sample allocation not given. Following the first vaccine or placebo injection, samples were taken on day 63. An adult of 18-55 years in Boston served as donor. The study used a vaccine consisting of an Ad26 vector that expressed Wuhan-strain SARS-CoV-2 spike. Sequencing was performed on peripheral blood, taken in a trial of Ad26.COV2.S vaccine versus placebo. This sequence was found in a person between 18 and 59 years old who received the Ad26.COV2.S COVID-19 vaccine or a placebo. J is TRBJ2-7 and V is TRBV6-1; 10 bases align to TRBD1. The CDR3 protein is CASSEETGGFEQYF. CDR3 sequence (DNA): TGTGCCAGCAGTGAGGAGACAGGGGGCTTCGAGCAGTACTTC.